This T cell receptor (beta chain) was retrieved from a study of blood T cell repertoires in COVID-19. Participants, about 18 to 95 years old, spanned fewer than 30 US areas. Authors' data handling: Amplification of reference gene primers provided the estimated nucleated cell counts. Only in-frame clones appear in the TCRdb table, and some are missing; sequencing was by immunoSEQ multiplex PCR. Clonal size and the V and J genes are those of that table, whereas D and trimming came from the DNA. The data hold under 450,000 clones, with more than 70% observed a single time. The CDR3 consists of 15 residues. Germline CDR1 and CDR2: SGHRS and YFSETQ. J gave up 0 bases and V 4 bases, and 6 bases lay outside the gene matches.

The V and J genes are TRBV5-1 and TRBJ1-1, with TRBD1 matching over 7 bases. This receptor was identified in a man aged 25 to 40 who had recovered from COVID-19. What was sequenced was PBMCs or T cells enriched from blood (not recorded which). The CDR3 loop is CASSVDRVMNTEAFF. In nucleotides, the CDR3 is TGCGCCAGCAGCGTAGACAGGGTCATGAACACTGAAGCTTTCTTT. Using reference TRBV5-1 and TRBJ1-1 for the parts outside the CDR3, the full variable domain is KAGVTQTPRYLIKTRGQQVTLSCSPISGHRSVSWYQQTPGQGLQFLFEYFSETQRNKGNFPGRFSGRQFSNSRSEMNVSTLELGDSALYLCASSVDRVMNTEAFFGQGTRLTVV.